A selection of T cell receptor beta chains follows, all from one sample in a study of blood T cell repertoires in COVID-19. The protocol was immunoSEQ multiplex PCR, while the TCRdb copy is restricted to in-frame clones and leaves out a portion. The data contain about 170,000 clones, around nine tenths of them seen just once; the ten biggest clones take up 3% to 4%. The source material was peripheral blood. The receptors shown here come from a man aged 65-85 years with acute or convalescent COVID-19. Each CDR3 is given with its conserved first and last residue. Fields, in order: CDR3 DNA, CDR3 protein, D gene, clone size, J gene, V gene. D genes are given only for firm matches. Some rows mark clone size as missing; the rest say once, few, many or name a class of expanded clone.

CDR3 DNA: TGTGCCACCAGCAGAGAACGTCTAAGCTACGAGCAGTACTTC
CDR3 protein: CATSRERLSYEQYF
D gene: -
clone size: -
J gene: TRBJ2-7
V gene: TRBV15

CDR3 DNA: TGTGCCAGCAGCTTCCAGGGGAAGGATTCACCCCTCCACTTT
CDR3 protein: CASSFQGKDSPLHF
D gene: -
clone size: -
J gene: TRBJ1-6
V gene: TRBV5-4

CDR3 DNA: TGTGCCAGCAGTGAAGAGGAGGGAAGCTCACCCCTCCACTTT
CDR3 protein: CASSEEEGSSPLHF
D gene: -
clone size: once
J gene: TRBJ1-6
V gene: TRBV6-1

CDR3 DNA: TGCGCCAGCAGCCAAGAGAGTCAGGGGGGTCTACCCCAGCATTTT
CDR3 protein: CASSQESQGGLPQHF
D gene: TRBD1
clone size: -
J gene: TRBJ1-5
V gene: TRBV4-3

CDR3 DNA: TGTGCCAGCAGCTCCTCGGGACTCACCACAGAGACCCAGTACTTC
CDR3 protein: CASSSSGLTTETQYF
D gene: -
clone size: once
J gene: TRBJ2-5
V gene: TRBV7-3

CDR3 DNA: TGCGCCAGCAGGTGGCTAGCGGGGGCCAATGAGCAGTTCTTC
CDR3 protein: CASRWLAGANEQFF
D gene: TRBD2
clone size: -
J gene: TRBJ2-1
V gene: TRBV5-1

CDR3 DNA: TGTGCCAGCAGCTCCGGGGGGGCGAACACCGGGGAGCTGTTTTTT
CDR3 protein: CASSSGGANTGELFF
D gene: TRBD2
clone size: -
J gene: TRBJ2-2
V gene: TRBV28

CDR3 DNA: TGTGCCAGCAGCGCTTCAGTGAATTCACCCCTCCACTTT
CDR3 protein: CASSASVNSPLHF
D gene: -
clone size: -
J gene: TRBJ1-6
V gene: TRBV9

CDR3 DNA: TGTGCCAGCACCGACGGGATGAGGGATAGGAATGGCTACACCTTC
CDR3 protein: CASTDGMRDRNGYTF
D gene: -
clone size: -
J gene: TRBJ1-2
V gene: TRBV6-1

CDR3 DNA: TGTGCCAGTAGTTGGACAGGGCCCACTGAAGCTTTCTTT
CDR3 protein: CASSWTGPTEAFF
D gene: TRBD1
clone size: few
J gene: TRBJ1-1
V gene: TRBV19

CDR3 DNA: TGTGCCAGCAGTTTAAGTCTAGCGGGAGCCTACGAGCAGTACTTC
CDR3 protein: CASSLSLAGAYEQYF
D gene: TRBD2
clone size: -
J gene: TRBJ2-7
V gene: TRBV28

CDR3 DNA: TGTGCCAGCTGGACAGGGGCGAGGAATGAGCAGTTCTTC
CDR3 protein: CASWTGARNEQFF
D gene: TRBD1
clone size: -
J gene: TRBJ2-1
V gene: TRBV2

CDR3 DNA: TGTGCCAGCAGCCAGAACCTAGCTGGCTACGAGCAGTACTTC
CDR3 protein: CASSQNLAGYEQYF
D gene: -
clone size: -
J gene: TRBJ2-7
V gene: TRBV7-8

CDR3 DNA: TGTGCCAGCAGTGCCAGTCGGGGGGGGAATCAGCCCCAGCATTTT
CDR3 protein: CASSASRGGNQPQHF
D gene: -
clone size: few
J gene: TRBJ1-5
V gene: TRBV2

CDR3 DNA: TGTGCCAGCAGCTCCACAGACACCGGGGAGCTGTTTTTT
CDR3 protein: CASSSTDTGELFF
D gene: -
clone size: -
J gene: TRBJ2-2
V gene: TRBV7-3

CDR3 DNA: TGTGCCAGCAATCTACAGGGGGCTAGCACAGATACGCAGTATTTT
CDR3 protein: CASNLQGASTDTQYF
D gene: TRBD1
clone size: few
J gene: TRBJ2-3
V gene: TRBV28

CDR3 DNA: TGTGCCAGCAGCTTGGGCATGGGCCTTCGGCGGGTCGGGGAGCTGTTTTTT
CDR3 protein: CASSLGMGLRRVGELFF
D gene: -
clone size: few
J gene: TRBJ2-2
V gene: TRBV5-6

CDR3 DNA: TGTGCCAGCAGTTACTACGGGACAGGGAACACTGAAGCTTTCTTT
CDR3 protein: CASSYYGTGNTEAFF
D gene: TRBD1
clone size: -
J gene: TRBJ1-1
V gene: TRBV6-6

CDR3 DNA: TGTGCCAGCAGCTTAAATCGAGGGGGCTACACCTTC
CDR3 protein: CASSLNRGGYTF
D gene: -
clone size: -
J gene: TRBJ1-2
V gene: TRBV7-3

CDR3 DNA: TGTGCCATGGGGGGGGGAGAGACCCAGTACTTC
CDR3 protein: CAMGGGETQYF
D gene: TRBD2
clone size: -
J gene: TRBJ2-5
V gene: TRBV10-3

CDR3 DNA: TGTGCCAGCAGTTCCGAGGATTCACCCCTCCACTTT
CDR3 protein: CASSSEDSPLHF
D gene: -
clone size: -
J gene: TRBJ1-6
V gene: TRBV28

CDR3 DNA: TGTGCCAGCAGTCCAGGGTCGCGAGCTTTCTTT
CDR3 protein: CASSPGSRAFF
D gene: -
clone size: -
J gene: TRBJ1-1
V gene: TRBV6-5

CDR3 DNA: TGCAGTGCTAGAGGCGGTGAAAAACTGTTTTTT
CDR3 protein: CSARGGEKLFF
D gene: -
clone size: once
J gene: TRBJ1-4
V gene: TRBV20-1

CDR3 DNA: TGTGCCAGCAGGATGACAGGGCTGGGGGGCTACACCTTC
CDR3 protein: CASRMTGLGGYTF
D gene: TRBD1
clone size: -
J gene: TRBJ1-2
V gene: TRBV6-5

CDR3 DNA: TGTGCCAGCAGCCCTCCGGGACTAGCGGGATCCTACGAGCAGTACTTC
CDR3 protein: CASSPPGLAGSYEQYF
D gene: TRBD2
clone size: -
J gene: TRBJ2-7
V gene: TRBV28

CDR3 DNA: TGTGCCAGCAGCTTCCGCAGGGCTGAAGATGGCTACACCTTC
CDR3 protein: CASSFRRAEDGYTF
D gene: -
clone size: -
J gene: TRBJ1-2
V gene: TRBV7-2